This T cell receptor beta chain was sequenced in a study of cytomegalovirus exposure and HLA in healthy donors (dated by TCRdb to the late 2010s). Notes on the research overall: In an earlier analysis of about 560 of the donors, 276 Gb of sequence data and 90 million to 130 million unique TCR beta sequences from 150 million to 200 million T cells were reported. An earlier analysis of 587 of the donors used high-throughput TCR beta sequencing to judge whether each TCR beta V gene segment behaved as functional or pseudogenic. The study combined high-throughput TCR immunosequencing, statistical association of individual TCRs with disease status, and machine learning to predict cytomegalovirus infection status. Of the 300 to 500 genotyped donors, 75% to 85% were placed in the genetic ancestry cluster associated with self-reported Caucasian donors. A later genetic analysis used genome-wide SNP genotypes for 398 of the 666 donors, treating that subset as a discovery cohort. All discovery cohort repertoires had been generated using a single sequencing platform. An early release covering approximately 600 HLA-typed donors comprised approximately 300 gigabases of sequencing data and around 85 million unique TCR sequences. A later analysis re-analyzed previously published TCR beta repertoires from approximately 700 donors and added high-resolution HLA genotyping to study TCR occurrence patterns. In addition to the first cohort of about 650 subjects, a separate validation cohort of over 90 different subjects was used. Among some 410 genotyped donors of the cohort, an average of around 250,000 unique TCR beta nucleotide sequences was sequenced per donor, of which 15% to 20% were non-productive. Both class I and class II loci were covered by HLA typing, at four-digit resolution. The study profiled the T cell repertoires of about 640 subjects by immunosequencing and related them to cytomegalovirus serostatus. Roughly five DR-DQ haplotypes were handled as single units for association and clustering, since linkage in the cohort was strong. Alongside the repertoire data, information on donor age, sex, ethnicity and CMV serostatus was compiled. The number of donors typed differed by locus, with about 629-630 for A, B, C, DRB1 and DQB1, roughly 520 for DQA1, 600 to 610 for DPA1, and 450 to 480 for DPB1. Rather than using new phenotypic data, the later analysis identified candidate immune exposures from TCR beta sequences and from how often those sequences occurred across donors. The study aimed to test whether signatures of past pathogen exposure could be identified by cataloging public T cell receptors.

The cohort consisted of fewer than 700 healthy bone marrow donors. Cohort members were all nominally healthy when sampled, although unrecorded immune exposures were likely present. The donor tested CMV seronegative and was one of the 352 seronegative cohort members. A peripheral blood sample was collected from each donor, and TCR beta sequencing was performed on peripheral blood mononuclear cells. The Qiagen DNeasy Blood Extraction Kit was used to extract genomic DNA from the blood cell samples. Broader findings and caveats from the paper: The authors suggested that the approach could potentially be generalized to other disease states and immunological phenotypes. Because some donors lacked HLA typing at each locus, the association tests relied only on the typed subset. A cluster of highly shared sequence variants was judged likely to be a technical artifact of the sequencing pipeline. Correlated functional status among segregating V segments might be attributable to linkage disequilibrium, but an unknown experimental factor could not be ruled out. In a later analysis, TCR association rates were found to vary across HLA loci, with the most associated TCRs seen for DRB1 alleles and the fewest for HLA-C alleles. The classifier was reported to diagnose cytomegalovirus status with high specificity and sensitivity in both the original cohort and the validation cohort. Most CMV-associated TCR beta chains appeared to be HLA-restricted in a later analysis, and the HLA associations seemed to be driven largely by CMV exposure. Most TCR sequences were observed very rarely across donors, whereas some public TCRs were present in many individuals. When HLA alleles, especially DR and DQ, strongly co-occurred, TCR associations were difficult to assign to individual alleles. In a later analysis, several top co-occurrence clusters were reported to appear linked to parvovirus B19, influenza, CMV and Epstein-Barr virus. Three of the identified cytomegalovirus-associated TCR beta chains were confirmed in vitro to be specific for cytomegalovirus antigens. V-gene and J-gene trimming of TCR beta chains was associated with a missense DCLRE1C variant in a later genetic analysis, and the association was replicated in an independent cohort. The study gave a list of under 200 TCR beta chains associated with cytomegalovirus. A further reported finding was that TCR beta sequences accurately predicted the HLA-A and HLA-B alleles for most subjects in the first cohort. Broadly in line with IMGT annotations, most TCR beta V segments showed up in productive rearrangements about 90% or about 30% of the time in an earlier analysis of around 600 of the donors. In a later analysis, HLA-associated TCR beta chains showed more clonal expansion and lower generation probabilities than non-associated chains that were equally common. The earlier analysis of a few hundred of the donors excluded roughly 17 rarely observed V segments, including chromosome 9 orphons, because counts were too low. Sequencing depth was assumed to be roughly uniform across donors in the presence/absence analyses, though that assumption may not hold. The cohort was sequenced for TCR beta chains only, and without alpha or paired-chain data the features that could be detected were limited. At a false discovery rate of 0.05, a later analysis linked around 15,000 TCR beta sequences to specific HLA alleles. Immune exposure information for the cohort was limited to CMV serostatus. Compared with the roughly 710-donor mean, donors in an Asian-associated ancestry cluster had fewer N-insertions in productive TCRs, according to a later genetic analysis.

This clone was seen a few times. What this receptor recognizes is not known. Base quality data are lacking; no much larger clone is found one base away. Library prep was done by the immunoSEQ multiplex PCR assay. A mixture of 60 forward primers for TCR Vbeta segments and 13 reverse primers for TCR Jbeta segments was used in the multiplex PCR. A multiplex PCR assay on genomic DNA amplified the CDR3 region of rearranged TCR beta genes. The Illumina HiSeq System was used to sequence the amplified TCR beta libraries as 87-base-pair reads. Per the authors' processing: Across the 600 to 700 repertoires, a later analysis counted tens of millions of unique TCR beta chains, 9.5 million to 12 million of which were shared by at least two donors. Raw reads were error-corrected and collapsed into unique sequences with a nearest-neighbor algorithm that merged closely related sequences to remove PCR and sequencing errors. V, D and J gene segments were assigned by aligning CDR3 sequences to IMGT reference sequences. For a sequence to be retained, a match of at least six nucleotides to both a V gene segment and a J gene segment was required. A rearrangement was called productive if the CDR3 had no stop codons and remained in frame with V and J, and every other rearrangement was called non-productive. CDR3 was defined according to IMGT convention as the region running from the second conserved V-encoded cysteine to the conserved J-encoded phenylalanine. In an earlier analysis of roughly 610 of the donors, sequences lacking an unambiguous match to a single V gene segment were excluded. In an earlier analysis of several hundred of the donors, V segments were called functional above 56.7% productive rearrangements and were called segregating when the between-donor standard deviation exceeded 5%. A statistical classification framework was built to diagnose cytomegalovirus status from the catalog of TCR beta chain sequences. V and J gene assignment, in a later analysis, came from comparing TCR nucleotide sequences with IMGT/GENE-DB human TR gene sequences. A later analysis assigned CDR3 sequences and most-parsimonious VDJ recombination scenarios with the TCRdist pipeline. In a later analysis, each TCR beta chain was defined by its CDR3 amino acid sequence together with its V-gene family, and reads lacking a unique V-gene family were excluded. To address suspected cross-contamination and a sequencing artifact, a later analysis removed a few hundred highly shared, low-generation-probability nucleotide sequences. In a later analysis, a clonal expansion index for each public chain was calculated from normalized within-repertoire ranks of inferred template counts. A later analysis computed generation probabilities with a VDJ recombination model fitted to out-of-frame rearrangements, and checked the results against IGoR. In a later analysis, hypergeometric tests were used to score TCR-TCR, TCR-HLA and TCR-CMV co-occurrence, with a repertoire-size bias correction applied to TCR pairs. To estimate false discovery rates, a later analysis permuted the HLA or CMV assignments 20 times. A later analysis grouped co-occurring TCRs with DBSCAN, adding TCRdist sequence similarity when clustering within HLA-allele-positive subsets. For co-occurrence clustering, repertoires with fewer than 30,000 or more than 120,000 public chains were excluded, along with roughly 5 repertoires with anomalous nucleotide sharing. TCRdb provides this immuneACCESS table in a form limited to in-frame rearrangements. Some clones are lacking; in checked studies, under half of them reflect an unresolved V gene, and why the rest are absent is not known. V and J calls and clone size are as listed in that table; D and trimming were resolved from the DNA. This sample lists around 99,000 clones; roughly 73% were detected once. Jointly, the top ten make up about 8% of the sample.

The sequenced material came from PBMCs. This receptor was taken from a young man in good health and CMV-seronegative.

In nucleotide form, the sequence is TGTGCCAGCAGCTTACCCCGGGACACCGCCTACGAGCAGTACTTC. Its product reads: CASSLPRDTAYEQYF. This sequence uses TRBV7-9 and TRBJ2-7; the D gene is perhaps TRBD1, on 6 matching bases. V gives up 2 bases and J gives up 2 bases, and the segment between their germline ends measures 13 bases. The germline V gene (reference sequence) gives CDR1 as SEHNR and CDR2 as FQNEAQ. The CDR3 has 15 amino acids, counting the end cysteine and phenylalanine. Of all the DNA, just the CDR3 is kept, 45 bases in frame from base 1.